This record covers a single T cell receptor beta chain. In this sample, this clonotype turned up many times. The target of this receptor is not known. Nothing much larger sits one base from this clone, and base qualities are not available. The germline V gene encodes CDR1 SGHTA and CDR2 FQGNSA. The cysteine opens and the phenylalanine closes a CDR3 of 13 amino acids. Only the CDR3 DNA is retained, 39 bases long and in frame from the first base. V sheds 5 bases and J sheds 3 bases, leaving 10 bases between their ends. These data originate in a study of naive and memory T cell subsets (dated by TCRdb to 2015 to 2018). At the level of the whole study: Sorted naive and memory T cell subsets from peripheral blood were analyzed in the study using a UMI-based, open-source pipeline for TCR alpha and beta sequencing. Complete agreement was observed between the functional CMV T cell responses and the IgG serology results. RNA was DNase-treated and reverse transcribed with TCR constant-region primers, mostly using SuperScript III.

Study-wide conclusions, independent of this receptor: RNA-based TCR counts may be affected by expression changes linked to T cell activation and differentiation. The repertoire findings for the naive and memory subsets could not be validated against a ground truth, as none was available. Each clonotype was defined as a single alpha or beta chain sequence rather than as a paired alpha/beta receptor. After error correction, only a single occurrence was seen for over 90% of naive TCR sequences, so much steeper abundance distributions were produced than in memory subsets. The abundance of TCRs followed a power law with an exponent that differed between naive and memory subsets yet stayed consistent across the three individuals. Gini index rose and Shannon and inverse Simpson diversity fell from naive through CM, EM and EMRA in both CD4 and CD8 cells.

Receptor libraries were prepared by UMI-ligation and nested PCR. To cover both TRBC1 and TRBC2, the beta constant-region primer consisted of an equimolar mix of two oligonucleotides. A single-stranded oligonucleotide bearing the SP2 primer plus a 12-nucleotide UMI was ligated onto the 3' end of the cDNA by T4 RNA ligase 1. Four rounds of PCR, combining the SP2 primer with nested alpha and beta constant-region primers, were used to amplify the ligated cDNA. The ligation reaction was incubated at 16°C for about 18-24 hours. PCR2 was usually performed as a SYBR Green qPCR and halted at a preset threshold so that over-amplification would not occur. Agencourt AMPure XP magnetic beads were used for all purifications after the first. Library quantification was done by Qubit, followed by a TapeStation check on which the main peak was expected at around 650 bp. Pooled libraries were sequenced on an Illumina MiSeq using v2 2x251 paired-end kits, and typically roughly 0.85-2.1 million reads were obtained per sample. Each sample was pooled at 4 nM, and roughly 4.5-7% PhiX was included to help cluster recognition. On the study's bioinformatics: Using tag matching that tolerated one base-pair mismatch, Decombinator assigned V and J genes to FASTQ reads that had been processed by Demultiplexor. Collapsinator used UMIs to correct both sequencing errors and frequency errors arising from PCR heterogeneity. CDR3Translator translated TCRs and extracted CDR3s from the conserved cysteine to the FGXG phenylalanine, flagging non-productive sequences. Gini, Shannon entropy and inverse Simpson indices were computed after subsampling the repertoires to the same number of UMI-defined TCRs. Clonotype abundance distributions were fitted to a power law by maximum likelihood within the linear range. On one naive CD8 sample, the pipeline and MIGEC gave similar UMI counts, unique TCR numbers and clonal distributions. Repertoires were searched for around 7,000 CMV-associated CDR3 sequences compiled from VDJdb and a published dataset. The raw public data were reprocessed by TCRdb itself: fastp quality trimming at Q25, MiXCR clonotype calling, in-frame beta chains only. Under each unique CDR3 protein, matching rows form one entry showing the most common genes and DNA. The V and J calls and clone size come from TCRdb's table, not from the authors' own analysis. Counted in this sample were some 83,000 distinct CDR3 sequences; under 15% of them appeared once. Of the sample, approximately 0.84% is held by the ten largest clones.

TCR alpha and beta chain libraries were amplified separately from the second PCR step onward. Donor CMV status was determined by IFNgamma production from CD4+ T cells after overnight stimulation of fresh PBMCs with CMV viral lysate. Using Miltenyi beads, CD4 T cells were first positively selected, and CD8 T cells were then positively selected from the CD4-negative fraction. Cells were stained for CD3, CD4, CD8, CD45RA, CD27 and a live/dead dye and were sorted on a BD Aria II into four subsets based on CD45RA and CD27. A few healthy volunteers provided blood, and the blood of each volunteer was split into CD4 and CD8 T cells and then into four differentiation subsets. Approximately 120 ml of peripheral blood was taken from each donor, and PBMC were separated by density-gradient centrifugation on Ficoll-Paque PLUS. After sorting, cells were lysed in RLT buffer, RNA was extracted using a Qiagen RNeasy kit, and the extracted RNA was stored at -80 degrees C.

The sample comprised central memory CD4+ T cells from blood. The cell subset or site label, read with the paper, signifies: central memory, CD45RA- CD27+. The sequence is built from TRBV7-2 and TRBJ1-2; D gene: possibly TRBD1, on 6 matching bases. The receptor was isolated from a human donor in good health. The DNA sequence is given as TGTGCCAGCAGCCCACAGGGCGACTATGGCTACACCTTC. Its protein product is CASSPQGDYGYTF.